The 19 T cell receptor beta chains listed next were all sequenced from one sample in a study of T cells expressing NK-cell markers (TCRdb year 2020). Preparation of the library involved 5' RACE. Instrument used: Illumina HiSeq 2000. After TCRdb reprocessed the reads, each CDR3 protein sequence was kept as one row, without DNA. This specimen's table enumerates 130,000 to 150,000 distinct CDR3 sequences. The top ten constitute less than 15% of the sample. Sequenced input: blood T cells: a sorted CD56 or NKG2C T cell subset, CD4+ or CD8+ T cells, or bulk PBMC T cells (not recorded which). The receptors come from a man aged 18 to 30 in good health. Donor details come from another sample of the same person, matched by shared clones.

V gene TRBV27 combines with J gene TRBJ1-1. Germline assignment: CDR1 MNHEY and CDR2 SMNVEV (reference sequence). The CDR3 is 12 amino acids. CDR3 loop: CASSFLGTEAFF.

CDR3 protein: CSARRSDRGLEAFF. This chain connects TRBV20-1 to TRBJ1-1; no DNA is available, so the TRBD1 call from TCRdb remains unchecked. Per the germline V gene, CDR1 is DFQATT and CDR2 is SNEGSKA (reference sequence). CDR3 length: 14 residues.

The genes are TRBV12-3 or TRBV12-4 and TRBJ2-5; TCRdb picks TRBD1, but there is no DNA to check that call. The CDR3 consists of 12 residues. CDR3 in amino acids: CASGGSQETQYF.

The J gene is TRBJ1-5, the V gene TRBV20-1. The CDR3 is 17 amino acids. CDR1 and CDR2 from the germline V gene are DFQATT and SNEGSKA (reference sequence). CDR3 loop: CSARDQFISGDGQPQHF.

The CDR3 loop reads CASSGTTGTNTEAFF. The rearrangement links TRBV12-3 or TRBV12-4 to TRBJ1-1; TCRdb gives TRBD1 as the D gene, but with no DNA this cannot be confirmed. The CDR3 consists of 15 residues.

This chain uses TRBV4-2 with TRBJ2-1; TCRdb gives TRBD2 as the D gene, but with no DNA this cannot be confirmed. Germline-derived CDR1 and CDR2 are LGHNA and YNFKEQ. This CDR3 region has 16 residues. CDR3 region: CASSPSPAGEHNEQFF.

The rearrangement uses TRBV28 and TRBJ1-3. This CDR3 is built from 14 residues. Germline CDR1 is MDHEN and CDR2 is SYDVKM. The CDR3 sequence: CASRLTGSGNTIYF. The full variable domain, its missing parts supplied by reference TRBV28 and TRBJ1-3, is DVKVTQSSRYLVKRTGEKVFLECVQDMDHENMFWYRQDPGLGLRLIYFSYDVKMKEKGDIPEGYSVSREKKERFSLILESASTNQTSMYLCASRLTGSGNTIYFGEGSWLTVV.

The chain combines TRBV6-2 or TRBV6-3 with TRBJ2-2. In germline, CDR1 is MNHEY, CDR2 SVGEGT. CDR3 length: 11 amino acids. This chain's CDR3 is CASTSTGELFF.

The V and J genes are TRBV29-1 and TRBJ2-7; TCRdb's D call of TRBD2 is untestable without DNA. Germline CDR1 and CDR2: SQVTM and ANQGSEA. The CDR3 loop spans 13 amino acids. CDR3 residues: CSVRASGSYEQYF.

V gene TRBV14 combines with J gene TRBJ1-1. CDR3 length: 15 residues. Germline CDR1 and CDR2: SGHDN and FVKESK. The CDR3: CASSQSQDKNTEAFF.

This chain connects TRBV5-1 to TRBJ2-5; the TCRdb D gene call, TRBD2, has no DNA to confirm it. Germline-derived CDR1 and CDR2 are SGHRS and YFSETQ. The CDR3 has 16 residues. CDR3: CASSTNSAGGKETQYF. Looking up the rest from reference TRBV5-1 and TRBJ2-5 gives the full variable domain: KAGVTQTPRYLIKTRGQQVTLSCSPISGHRSVSWYQQTPGQGLQFLFEYFSETQRNKGNFPGRFSGRQFSNSRSEMNVSTLELGDSALYLCASSTNSAGGKETQYFGPGTRLLVL.

The chain recombines TRBV4-3 with TRBJ2-3. The germline gives CDR1 LGHNA, CDR2 YSLEER. The CDR3 is 14 amino acids. The CDR3 sequence is CASSQDWSTDTQYF.

The chain has TRBV7-6 and TRBJ2-1. This CDR3 contains 13 residues. Germline values: CDR1 SGHVS, CDR2 FNYEAQ. CDR3 sequence reads: CASSLTNNNEQFF.

The J gene is TRBJ1-1, the V gene TRBV28; with no DNA, the TCRdb D assignment of TRBD1 cannot be verified. Germline loops: CDR1 MDHEN, CDR2 SYDVKM. The CDR3 has 14 residues. CDR3 amino acids: CASSIQGGNTEAFF.

The rearrangement uses TRBV4-1 and TRBJ2-1. The length of the CDR3 is 14 residues. From germline, CDR1 is MGHRA and CDR2 YSYEKL. CDR3 region: CASSFDGPYNEQFF.

The V call is TRBV14, the J call TRBJ2-1; checking the TCRdb D call of TRBD2 is not possible without DNA. Germline V lookup: CDR1 SGHDN, CDR2 FVKESK. The CDR3 extends over 15 amino acids. This CDR3 is CASSLFSGRANEQFF.

This chain joins TRBV12-3 or TRBV12-4 and TRBJ2-7; TCRdb designates TRBD1, a call that cannot be tested without DNA. The CDR3 runs to 16 residues. The CDR3 loop reads CASSPKTGTGSWEQYF.

The chain uses TRBV12-3 or TRBV12-4 and TRBJ2-3; the D gene TCRdb calls, TRBD1, cannot be checked with no DNA. The CDR3 is made up of 16 amino acids. The CDR3 spells CASSLFLGESTDTQYF.

The chain has TRBV7-9 and TRBJ2-1; TCRdb gives TRBD1 as the D gene, but with no DNA this cannot be confirmed. This CDR3 has 15 residues. Germline lookup yields CDR1 SEHNR and CDR2 FQNEAQ (reference sequence). This chain's CDR3 is CASSPRDQPYNEQFF. The variable domain in full, with the rest retrieved from reference TRBV7-9 and TRBJ2-1, is DTGVSQNPRHKITKRGQNVTFRCDPISEHNRLYWYRQTLGQGPEFLTYFQNEAQLEKSRLLSDRFSAERPKGSFSTLEIQRTEQGDSAMYLCASSPRDQPYNEQFFGPGTRLTVL.